These 9 T cell receptor beta chains were sequenced from one sample in a study of spatial heterogeneity in lung cancer. TCRdb reprocessed the 5' RACE reads with MiXCR, giving one entry per CDR3 protein. This sample carries tens of thousands of distinct CDR3 sequences, over 9.5% of them seen once, and the ten largest clones take more than 40%. The time point was: sample taken at primary tumor resection. Specimen: PBMCs, collected at surgery. These receptors originate from a male donor with early-stage non-small cell lung cancer.

The chain uses TRBV12-3 or TRBV12-4 and TRBJ2-5, with 8 positions matching TRBD2. The CDR3 is 15 amino acids. With 5 bases clipped from V and 1 base from J, the junction kept 6 bases outside the gene matches. The CDR3 loop reads CASSQKLAVQETQYF. CDR3 nucleotide sequence: TGTGCCAGCAGTCAAAAACTAGCGGTCCAAGAGACCCAGTACTTC.

This clonotype has a count of ten or more. The chain is built from TRBV12-3 or TRBV12-4 and TRBJ2-1; 12 positions match TRBD2. V lost 6 bases, J lost 3 bases, and 3 bases stayed unmatched. The CDR3 has 15 amino acids. CDR3 coding DNA: TGTGCCAGCAGCCGGACTAGCGGGAACTACAATGAGCAGTTCTTC. Translating gives CASSRTSGNYNEQFF.

The chain carries TRBV30 and TRBJ1-1, with D possibly TRBD1 on 6 matching bases. Between the trimmed V and J ends, which lost 0 bases and 1 base, there was a span of 12 bases. Per the germline V gene, CDR1 is GTSNPN and CDR2 is SVGIG (reference sequence). CDR3 length: 15 amino acids. The DNA of the CDR3 is TGTGCCTGGAGTGTACGCAGAGGGGGGAACACTGAAGCTTTCTTT. It specifies CAWSVRRGGNTEAFF.

The chain has TRBV5-1 and TRBJ1-3, with 8 bases fitting TRBD1. The CDR3 covers 16 residues. Trimming took 5 bases from V and 3 from J; bases not matched to a gene: 10. CDR1 SGHRS and CDR2 YFSETQ come from the germline V gene. The CDR3 DNA reads as TGCGCCAGCAGTCGAACCGGGACAGGAAATGGAAACACCATATATTTT. The encoded protein is CASSRTGTGNGNTIYF.

This clonotype turned up a few times. The chain has TRBV9 and TRBJ2-2, with no clear D. CDR1 is SGDLS and CDR2 is YYNGEE in the germline V gene. The V end was cut by 7 bases, the J end by 2 bases, with 12 bases between. CDR3 length equals 14 residues. The chain's CDR3 is CASQANINTGELFF. The CDR3 nucleotides read TGTGCCAGCCAGGCCAACATAAACACCGGGGAGCTGTTTTTT.

The chain is built from TRBV7-9 and TRBJ2-5; 8 bases agree with TRBD1. CDR1 is SEHNR and CDR2 is FQNEAQ in the germline V gene (reference sequence). The CDR3 runs to 17 residues. Unmatched junction bases numbered 15, after V lost 5 bases and J lost 4 bases. CDR3 sequence reads: CASSHPDPGQVPETQYF. In nucleotides, the CDR3 is TGTGCCAGCAGCCACCCCGACCCGGGACAGGTTCCAGAGACCCAGTACTTC.

This clonotype has just one count. The chain joins TRBV5-8 to TRBJ2-1; D is tentatively TRBD1 or TRBD2 (5 bases each). The CDR3 covers 15 residues. With 0 bases removed from V and 3 bases from J, the gap between germline ends came to 10 bases. The germline gives CDR1 SGHTS, CDR2 YDEGEE. The CDR3 DNA sequence: TGTGCCAGCAGCTTGGCAGGGACCAGCTACAATGAGCAGTTCTTC. Translated, it gives CASSLAGTSYNEQFF.

This clonotype was counted a few times. The rearrangement joins TRBV6-5 to TRBJ1-3, with D perhaps matching TRBD1 (5 bases). Deletions cut 4 bases from V and 0 bases from J, with 10 bases between. CDR1 is MNHEY and CDR2 is SVGAGI in the germline V gene. The CDR3 covers 15 residues. The CDR3 region has the DNA TGTGCCAGCAGTTGGGACGGAGCCTCTGGAAACACCATATATTTT. This codes for CASSWDGASGNTIYF.

This sequence joins TRBV5-1 and TRBJ2-5, with 15 positions matching TRBD2. V shed 3 bases, J shed 0 bases, and the junction held 3 bases outside the gene matches. Germline V gene lookup returns CDR1 SGHRS and CDR2 YFSETQ. The CDR3 has 17 residues. The CDR3 DNA is TGCGCCAGCAGCTCCGGACTAGCGGGAGGGTACCAAGAGACCCAGTACTTC. As protein: CASSSGLAGGYQETQYF.